A selection of T cell receptor beta chains follows, all from one sample in a study of blood T cell repertoires in COVID-19. Generated by immunoSEQ multiplex PCR, the TCRdb table keeps only in-frame clones and is missing some. Of some 340,000 clones in the sample, 90% were seen once. Material: PBMCs or T cells enriched from blood (not recorded which). These receptors originate from a woman aged 30 to 39 who had been exposed to COVID-19. Both conserved end residues are part of each CDR3. A D gene is named only where the DNA matches it firmly.

D gene: .; V gene: TRBV7-2; J gene: TRBJ2-5; CDR3 protein: CASSLSARARGTQYF; CDR3 DNA: TGTGCCAGCAGCTTATCTGCTCGGGCCAGGGGGACCCAGTACTTC
D gene: TRBD1; V gene: TRBV5-1; J gene: TRBJ1-2; CDR3 protein: CASSPDRELGGYTF; CDR3 DNA: TGCGCCAGCAGCCCCGACAGGGAGTTGGGTGGCTACACCTTC
D gene: TRBD1; V gene: TRBV4-3; J gene: TRBJ1-4; CDR3 protein: CASSKGTGGNEKLFF; CDR3 DNA: TGCGCCAGCAGTAAAGGGACAGGGGGTAATGAAAAACTGTTTTTT
D gene: .; V gene: TRBV9; J gene: TRBJ2-3; CDR3 protein: CASSSRGARTDTQYF; CDR3 DNA: TGTGCCAGCAGCTCTCGGGGGGCCCGCACAGATACGCAGTATTTT
D gene: .; V gene: TRBV3-1/TRBV3-2; J gene: TRBJ1-2; CDR3 protein: CASSQDPSYYGYTF; CDR3 DNA: TGTGCCAGCAGCCAAGACCCTTCTTACTATGGCTACACCTTC
D gene: .; V gene: TRBV27; J gene: TRBJ1-2; CDR3 protein: CASSSGANYGYTF; CDR3 DNA: TGTGCCAGCAGTTCAGGGGCCAACTATGGCTACACCTTC
D gene: .; V gene: TRBV5-1; J gene: TRBJ1-3; CDR3 protein: CASSSAREGGNTIYF; CDR3 DNA: TGCGCCAGCAGCTCGGCGAGGGAAGGTGGAAACACCATATATTTT
D gene: .; V gene: TRBV5-1; J gene: TRBJ1-2; CDR3 protein: CASSDPTGDGYTF; CDR3 DNA: TGCGCCAGCAGCGACCCGACGGGGGATGGCTACACCTTC
D gene: TRBD1; V gene: TRBV3-1/TRBV3-2; J gene: TRBJ1-2; CDR3 protein: CASSRQGLYGYTF; CDR3 DNA: TGTGCCAGCAGCCGACAGGGGCTGTATGGCTACACCTTC
D gene: .; V gene: TRBV18; J gene: TRBJ2-7; CDR3 protein: CASSPHDRGEQYF; CDR3 DNA: TGTGCCAGCTCACCCCATGACAGAGGCGAGCAGTACTTC
D gene: TRBD2; V gene: TRBV7-4; J gene: TRBJ2-1; CDR3 protein: CASSFPGLVQWFF; CDR3 DNA: TGTGCCAGCAGCTTTCCTGGACTAGTTCAATGGTTCTTC
D gene: .; V gene: TRBV29-1; J gene: TRBJ2-2; CDR3 protein: CSVRPSRSGELFF; CDR3 DNA: TGCAGCGTCCGTCCTAGCAGATCCGGGGAGCTGTTTTTT
D gene: TRBD1; V gene: TRBV7-3; J gene: TRBJ1-2; CDR3 protein: CASSLIGGRENYGYTF; CDR3 DNA: TGTGCCAGCAGCTTAATAGGGGGCCGTGAAAACTATGGCTACACCTTC